The 8 T cell receptor beta chains given below trace back to one sample, sequenced in a study of shared T cell receptors in the human thymus. TCRdb keeps only in-frame clones here, not all; method: immunoSEQ multiplex PCR. The sample has approximately 760,000 clones; 80% to 90% are singletons. This same sample was also part of a study on human thymus T cells.

Sequenced sample: thymocytes. These receptors came from a girl under three years old with a congenital heart defect.

The genes are TRBV7-6 and TRBJ1-5; D unclear. CDR1 and CDR2 (germline): SGHVS, FNYEAQ. Trimming removed 9 bases at V and 2 bases at J, with 11 bases between. The CDR3 contains 13 residues. The CDR3 bases are TGTGCCAGAGTAAGGAGGGGCAATCAGCCCCAGCATTTT. Translation: CARVRRGNQPQHF.

This clone was counted only a few times. The chain uses TRBV4-1 and TRBJ1-2; 7 positions match TRBD1. The length of the CDR3 is 14 residues. Germline V lookup: CDR1 MGHRA, CDR2 YSYEKL. The junction had 5 bases not matched to a gene; V was cut back by 3 bases and J by 4 bases. The CDR3 nucleotides read TGCGCCAGCAGCCAGGAAGGGACAGCCTATGGCTACACCTTC. This translates into CASSQEGTAYGYTF.

V and J are TRBV4-1 and TRBJ1-2, with 7 bases aligning to TRBD1. The CDR3 loop spans 15 amino acids. V shed 3 bases and J 7 bases; nucleotides not matched to a gene: 11. Looked up from germline, CDR1 is MGHRA and CDR2 is YSYEKL. In DNA form, the CDR3 reads TGCGCCAGCAGCCAGAGCAGGGGGGTTCTAGGTGGCTACACCTTC. The encoded protein is CASSQSRGVLGGYTF.

The rearrangement joins TRBV2 to TRBJ2-3, with a possible D match to TRBD1 (5 bases). The CDR3 loop spans 15 amino acids. Looked up from germline, CDR1 is SNHLY and CDR2 is FYNNEI. V was shortened by 8 bases and J by 5 bases, with 20 bases between the two germline ends. The DNA of the CDR3 is TGTGCCAGCGCCCGGGTGGGGCCAAGAAGAGATACGCAGTATTTT. It encodes CASARVGPRRDTQYF.

V and J are TRBV19 and TRBJ2-2, with D maybe TRBD1 (6 bases). The germline V gene encodes CDR1 LNHDA and CDR2 SQIVND (reference sequence). CDR3 length equals 15 residues. Trimming pared 5 bases from V and 4 bases from J, leaving 14 bases between. Here the CDR3 reads CASSVSGVGTGELFF. The CDR3 region has the DNA TGTGCCAGTAGTGTATCAGGGGTGGGCACCGGGGAGCTGTTTTTT.

The chain has TRBV11-1 and TRBJ2-3, with D unresolved. This CDR3 contains 13 residues. CDR1 and CDR2 (germline): SGHAT, FQDESV (reference sequence). The V and J ends lost 1 base and 5 bases respectively, with 7 bases between them. For the CDR3, the DNA is TGTGCCAGCAGCTTAGTTCGGTTAGATACGCAGTATTTT. Amino acids: CASSLVRLDTQYF.

The chain employs TRBV4-3 and TRBJ1-6, with D tentatively TRBD1 (5 bases). This CDR3 spans 14 amino acids. The V end lost 1 base, the J end lost 10 bases, and 11 bases lay between the germline ends. Germline assignment: CDR1 LGHNA and CDR2 YSLEER. CDR3 residues: CASSQGRARSPLHF. CDR3 bases: TGCGCCAGCAGCCAAGGCAGGGCAAGGTCACCCCTCCACTTT.

The chain has TRBV5-1 and TRBJ2-1; 8 nucleotides match TRBD1. CDR1 and CDR2 from the germline V gene are SGHRS and YFSETQ. Germline trimming cut 3 bases from V and 6 bases from J; bases unmatched to any gene: 8. The CDR3 is 15 residues long. In DNA, the CDR3 is TGCGCCAGCAGCTGCCGGGACAGGACTTTCAATGAGCAGTTCTTC. Protein product: CASSCRDRTFNEQFF.